The next 6 T cell receptor beta chains were all read from a single sample in a study of blood T cell repertoires in COVID-19. This table comes from immunoSEQ multiplex PCR, and its TCRdb copy is limited to in-frame clones, with some not included. The sample lists roughly 150,000 clones, around 77% seen once, with about 8.7% in the top ten. Sequenced sample: peripheral blood. These receptors all come from a man aged 45 to 65 with active or convalescent COVID-19.

This sequence joins TRBV19 and TRBJ1-4; D remains unclear. Between the trimmed V and J ends, which lost 6 bases and 3 bases, there was a span of 17 bases. Germline loops: CDR1 LNHDA, CDR2 SQIVND (reference sequence). This CDR3 comprises 16 residues. The CDR3 region is CASSIPGRGANEKLFF. CDR3 DNA sequence: TGTGCCAGTAGCATCCCCGGACGGGGAGCTAATGAAAAACTGTTTTTT.

This chain joins TRBV5-4 and TRBJ2-3; possibly TRBD2 for D (5 bases). This CDR3 has 13 residues. CDR1 is SGHNT, CDR2 YYREEE, per germline (reference sequence). V lost 2 bases, J lost 4 bases, and 8 bases lay in between. The CDR3 reads CASSFRAADTQYF. The CDR3 DNA sequence: TGTGCCAGCAGCTTTAGAGCGGCAGATACGCAGTATTTT.

The CDR3 loop is CASSSTGSDTQYF. CDR3 DNA sequence: TGTGCCAGCAGCTCGACAGGGTCAGATACGCAGTATTTT. The chain employs TRBV7-2 and TRBJ2-3; 7 bases match TRBD1. Trimming at V came to 4 bases and at J to 4 bases, leaving 2 bases not matched to a gene. Germline V CDR1 and CDR2: SGHTA, FQGNSA. CDR3 length: 13 residues.

The chain is built from TRBV6-5 and TRBJ2-5; 7 bases map to TRBD2. V lost 6 bases and J lost 3; bases outside the gene matches: 7. The germline gives CDR1 MNHEY, CDR2 SVGAGI. CDR3 length equals 14 residues. CDR3: CASSSGTNKETQYF. The CDR3 nucleotides read TGTGCCAGCAGCTCCGGGACTAATAAAGAGACCCAGTACTTC.

This clone was detected a few times. V and J are TRBV10-3 and TRBJ2-5; TRBD2 aligns across 7 bases. The CDR3 runs to 14 residues. The germline V gene has CDR1 ENHRY and CDR2 SYGVKD. The ends lost 2 bases at V and 4 bases at J; junction bases unmatched: 4. The CDR3 loop is CAISEAGARETQYF. The CDR3 region has the DNA TGTGCCATCAGTGAGGCGGGAGCACGAGAGACCCAGTACTTC.

This clone has a single count. The genes are TRBV5-1 and TRBJ1-3; D is possibly TRBD1 (6 bases). V lost 4 bases, J lost 6 bases, and 11 bases lay in between. Germline lookup yields CDR1 SGHRS and CDR2 YFSETQ. The CDR3 consists of 13 residues. The CDR3: CASSQGIENTIYF. The CDR3 DNA follows: TGCGCCAGCAGCCAGGGGATCGAAAACACCATATATTTT.